The 15 T cell receptor beta chains in this list originate from one sample, sequenced in a study of blood T cell repertoires in COVID-19. The repertoire was sequenced with immunoSEQ multiplex PCR; TCRdb's copy has only in-frame clones and lacks some. The table includes some 40,000 clones, about 88% detected once. The sequencing sample was made of peripheral blood. Receptors were obtained from an older man with active COVID-19.

The rearrangement joins TRBV6-1 to TRBJ1-2, with 7 positions matching TRBD1. Germline V gene sequence: CDR1 MNHNS, CDR2 SASEGT. This CDR3 comprises 14 residues. The ends lost 3 bases at V and 6 bases at J; junction bases unmatched: 7. The chain's CDR3 is CASSERRGRNGYTF. The CDR3 DNA reads TGTGCCAGCAGTGAGAGGAGGGGGCGGAATGGCTACACCTTC.

The genes are TRBV5-8 and TRBJ2-1; 8 bases line up with TRBD2. J lost 10 bases, V lost 5 bases, and 11 bases had no gene match. The CDR3 is 14 amino acids. Germline CDR1 SGHTS, CDR2 YDEGEE. This CDR3 is CASRLGGGSREQFF. CDR3 sequence (DNA): TGTGCCAGCAGACTGGGCGGGGGGTCACGCGAGCAGTTCTTC.

The V and J genes are TRBV7-6 and TRBJ1-4, with 11 nucleotides matching TRBD1. The CDR3 loop spans 18 amino acids. Germline V lookup: CDR1 SGHVS, CDR2 FNYEAQ. Losses at the gene ends were 5 bases for V and 2 bases for J; bases not matched to a gene: 10. The CDR3 reads CASSPGQGAHPTNEKLFF. CDR3 DNA: TGTGCCAGCAGCCCAGGACAGGGGGCGCATCCGACTAATGAAAAACTGTTTTTT.

This chain uses TRBV7-8 with TRBJ2-1; the match to TRBD1 covers 7 bases. Germline V gene data show CDR1 as SGHVS and CDR2 as FQNEAQ. This CDR3 has 14 amino acids. V shed 5 bases, J shed 0 bases, and the junction held 1 base outside the gene matches. The CDR3, as DNA: TGTGCCAGCAGCCGGGACAGCTCCTACAATGAGCAGTTCTTC. Its translation is CASSRDSSYNEQFF. Combining the CDR3 with reference TRBV7-8 and TRBJ2-1 gives the whole variable domain GAGVSQSPRYKVAKRGQDVALRCDPISGHVSLFWYQQALGQGPEFLTYFQNEAQLDKSGLPSDRFFAERPEGSVSTLKIQRTQQEDSAVYLCASSRDSSYNEQFFGPGTRLTVL.

The CDR3 DNA follows: TGTGCCAGCAGACTGGACAGGGGGCCCTACAATGAGCAGTTCTTC. Its protein product is CASRLDRGPYNEQFF. The rearrangement links TRBV5-4 to TRBJ2-1, with 11 positions matching TRBD1. This CDR3 is built from 15 residues. Unmatched junction bases numbered 3, after V lost 5 bases and J lost 2 bases. Per the germline V gene, CDR1 is SGHNT and CDR2 is YYREEE (reference sequence).

The DNA for the CDR3 is TGCGCCAGCAGCCAAGGAGTCGCCGGCTACGAGCAGTACTTC. Translating it yields CASSQGVAGYEQYF. The chain carries TRBV4-1 and TRBJ2-7; D remains unclear. The CDR3 loop spans 14 amino acids. V was clipped by 1 base and J by 3 bases, with 10 bases between them. Per germline, CDR1 MGHRA and CDR2 YSYEKL.

The rearrangement links TRBV7-6 to TRBJ2-1; 7 positions match TRBD2. The CDR3 extends over 17 amino acids. Germline lookup yields CDR1 SGHVS and CDR2 FNYEAQ. Trimming took 0 bases from V and 0 from J; bases not matched to a gene: 5. DNA of the CDR3: TGTGCCAGCAGCTTAGCGCGGGGAGGGGACTCCTACAATGAGCAGTTCTTC. It encodes CASSLARGGDSYNEQFF.

The chain is built from TRBV29-1 and TRBJ1-2; D is possibly TRBD1 (6 bases). Germline lookup yields CDR1 SQVTM and CDR2 ANQGSEA. The CDR3 loop spans 10 amino acids. Trimming cost V 5 bases and J 6 bases, with 7 bases left between them. CDR3 nucleotide sequence: TGCAGCGTTTGGGACAATGGCTACACCTTC. Translated, it gives CSVWDNGYTF.

This clone turned up a few times. This chain connects TRBV7-9 to TRBJ2-7; D perhaps matches TRBD1 (5 bases). V lost 3 bases and J 4 bases, leaving 16 bases between the germline ends. Per germline, CDR1 SEHNR and CDR2 FQNEAQ (reference sequence). The CDR3 runs to 15 residues. The CDR3, as DNA: TGTGCCAGCAGCTTCCAGAACTACAGGATATACGAGCAGTACTTC. It encodes CASSFQNYRIYEQYF.

The V call is TRBV20-1, the J call TRBJ2-7, with D maybe TRBD1 (6 bases). The V end lost 6 bases, the J end lost 4 bases, and 10 bases lay between the germline ends. The germline gives CDR1 DFQATT, CDR2 SNEGSKA (reference sequence). This CDR3 contains 11 residues. CDR3 DNA sequence: TGCAGTGCCAGGGGTGCTTACGAGCAGTACTTC. Its translation: CSARGAYEQYF.

V and J are TRBV3-1 (or the pseudogene TRBV3-2) and TRBJ2-1; TRBD2 matches 8 bases. Germline V gives CDR1 LGHDT, CDR2 YNNKEL (reference sequence). The CDR3 sequence is 15 residues long. Trimming cost V 7 bases and J 5 bases; bases outside gene matches: 10. CDR3 loop: CASTHRAGGDNEQFF. CDR3 nucleotides: TGTGCCAGCACCCACAGGGCGGGAGGAGACAATGAGCAGTTCTTC.

This sequence joins TRBV11-2 and TRBJ2-2; 11 bases fit TRBD2. Germline CDR1 and CDR2: SGHAT and FQNNGV. This CDR3 is built from 15 residues. The junction had 2 bases not matched to a gene; V was cut back by 2 bases and J by 6 bases. The CDR3 sequence: CASSLQTSGAGELFF. Written as DNA, the CDR3 is TGTGCCAGCAGCTTACAGACTAGCGGGGCCGGGGAGCTGTTTTTT.

The CDR3 DNA sequence: TGTGCCAGCAGCTTGGGACCGCTGCGGGGAAACACCATATATTTT. Amino acid sequence: CASSLGPLRGNTIYF. The genes are TRBV5-4 and TRBJ1-3; D remains ambiguous. Germline CDR1 SGHNT, CDR2 YYREEE (reference sequence). The germline V and J ends were trimmed by 0 bases and 4 bases, with 11 bases remaining between them. The CDR3 is 15 residues long.

This clone was picked up one time. The chain carries TRBV27 and TRBJ2-2; 13 nucleotides agree with TRBD2. Trimming cost V 3 bases and J 7 bases; bases outside gene matches: 8. Germline CDR1 MNHEY, CDR2 SMNVEV (reference sequence). This CDR3 spans 17 amino acids. The CDR3 DNA is TGTGCCAGCAGTTTCTCTGGGACTAGCGGGGTGAACGGGGAGCTGTTTTTT. Translated: CASSFSGTSGVNGELFF.

V is TRBV5-1 and J is TRBJ1-2; D is undetermined. CDR3 size: 15 residues. V lost 1 base, J lost 6 bases, and 16 bases lay in between. In germline, CDR1 is SGHRS, CDR2 YFSETQ. The CDR3 sequence is CASSLLASGSHGYTF. The CDR3 DNA reads TGCGCCAGCAGCTTGTTGGCTTCGGGGAGCCATGGCTACACCTTC. The variable domain in full, completed from reference TRBV5-1 and TRBJ1-2, reads KAGVTQTPRYLIKTRGQQVTLSCSPISGHRSVSWYQQTPGQGLQFLFEYFSETQRNKGNFPGRFSGRQFSNSRSEMNVSTLELGDSALYLCASSLLASGSHGYTFGSGTRLTVV.